One T cell receptor beta chain is described in this entry. The method was immunoSEQ multiplex PCR; TCRdb's version includes in-frame clones alone and lacks a portion of them. The sample records about 38,000 clones, about 88% being singletons. These data originate in a study of neoadjuvant nivolumab and ipilimumab in lung cancer. The germline V gene has CDR1 MNHNY and CDR2 SVGAGI (reference sequence). This CDR3 contains 12 residues. Trimming shortened V by 6 bases and J by 8 bases, and 13 bases separated the two germline ends. Sequencing used peripheral blood, obtained before neoadjuvant nivolumab, alone or with ipilimumab. This rearrangement joins TRBV6-6 to TRBJ1-1; D gene unclear. This TCR came from an adult with non-small cell lung cancer. Written as DNA, the CDR3 is TGTGCCAGCAGAGTGGGAGCCGTCGAAGCTTTCTTT. It specifies CASRVGAVEAFF.